This T cell receptor beta chain was found in a study of STAT5B mutations in CD4+ large granular lymphocyte leukemia. Across the whole study: Healthy donors showed HLA-associated enrichment of the CDR3 'QG' motif. Findings and limits, study-wide: CD4-sorted patient repertoires seemed more clonal than healthy CD4+ repertoires. Higher CD4+ than CD8+ T-LGLL clonality might reflect small sample size.

The assay was run at survey level. Using immunoSEQ multiplex PCR, the repertoire was profiled, and TCRdb retains in-frame clones only, with some absent. The table includes 31,000 or so clones, 65% to 85% detected once. In the case of this clone: No antigen is known for it.

The CDR3 consists of 15 residues. V lost 8 bases, J lost 3 bases, and 10 bases stayed unmatched. Germline V gene lookup returns CDR1 MNHNS and CDR2 SASEGT. J is TRBJ2-1 and V is TRBV6-1, with 7 bases aligning to TRBD2. Sequenced: CD4+ T cells from blood buffy coats. The TCR comes from a human donor in good health. For the CDR3, the DNA is TGTGCCAGCCAGGGAGGGCTAGCGGACTACAATGAGCAGTTCTTC. It is translated as CASQGGLADYNEQFF.